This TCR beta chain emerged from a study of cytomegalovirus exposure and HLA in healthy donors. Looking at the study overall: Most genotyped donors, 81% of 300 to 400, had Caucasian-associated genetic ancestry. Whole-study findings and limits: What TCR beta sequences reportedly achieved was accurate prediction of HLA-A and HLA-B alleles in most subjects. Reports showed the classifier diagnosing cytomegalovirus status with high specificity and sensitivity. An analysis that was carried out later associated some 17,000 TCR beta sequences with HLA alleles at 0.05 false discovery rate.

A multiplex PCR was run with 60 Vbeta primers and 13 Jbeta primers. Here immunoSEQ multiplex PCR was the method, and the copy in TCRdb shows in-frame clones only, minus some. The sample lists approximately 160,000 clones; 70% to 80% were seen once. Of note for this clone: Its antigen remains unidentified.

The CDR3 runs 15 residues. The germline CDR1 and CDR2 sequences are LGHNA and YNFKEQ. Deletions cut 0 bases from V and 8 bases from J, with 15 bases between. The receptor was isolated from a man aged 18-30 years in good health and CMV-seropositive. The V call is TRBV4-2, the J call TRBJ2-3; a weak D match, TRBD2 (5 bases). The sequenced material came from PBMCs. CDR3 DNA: TGTGCCAGCAGCCAAGACCAGCGGACTGACGGTACGCAGTATTTT. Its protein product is CASSQDQRTDGTQYF.